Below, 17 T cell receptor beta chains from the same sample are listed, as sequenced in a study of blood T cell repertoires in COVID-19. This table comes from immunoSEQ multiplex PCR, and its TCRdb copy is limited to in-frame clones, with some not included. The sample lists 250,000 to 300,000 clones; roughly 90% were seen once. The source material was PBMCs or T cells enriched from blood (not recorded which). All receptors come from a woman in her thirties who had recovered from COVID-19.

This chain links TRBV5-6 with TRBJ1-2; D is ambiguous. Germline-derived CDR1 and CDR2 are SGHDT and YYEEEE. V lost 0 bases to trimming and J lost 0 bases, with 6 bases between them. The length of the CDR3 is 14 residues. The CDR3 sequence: CASSLELANYGYTF. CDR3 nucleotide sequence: TGTGCCAGCAGCTTGGAGCTAGCTAACTATGGCTACACCTTC.

The CDR3 is CSVGGLAGAHEQFF. The CDR3 DNA reads TGCAGCGTCGGGGGACTAGCGGGAGCACATGAGCAGTTCTTC. The chain combines TRBV29-1 with TRBJ2-1; TRBD2 agrees at 14 bases. The CDR3 contains 14 residues. The germline CDR1 and CDR2 sequences are SQVTM and ANQGSEA. V lost 6 bases, J lost 8 bases, and 6 bases stayed unmatched.

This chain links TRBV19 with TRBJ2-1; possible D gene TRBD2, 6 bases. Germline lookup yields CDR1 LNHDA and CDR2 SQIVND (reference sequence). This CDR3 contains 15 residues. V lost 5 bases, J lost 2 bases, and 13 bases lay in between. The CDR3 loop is CASSGTPRAYNEQFF. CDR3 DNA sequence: TGTGCCAGTAGTGGGACTCCTAGGGCCTACAATGAGCAGTTCTTC.

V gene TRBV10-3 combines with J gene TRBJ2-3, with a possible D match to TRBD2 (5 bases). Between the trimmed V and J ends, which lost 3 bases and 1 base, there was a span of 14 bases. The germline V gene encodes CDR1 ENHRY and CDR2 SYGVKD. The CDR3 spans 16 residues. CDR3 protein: CAISDSGLDGTDTQYF. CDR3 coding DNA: TGTGCCATCAGTGACTCCGGACTGGACGGCACAGATACGCAGTATTTT.

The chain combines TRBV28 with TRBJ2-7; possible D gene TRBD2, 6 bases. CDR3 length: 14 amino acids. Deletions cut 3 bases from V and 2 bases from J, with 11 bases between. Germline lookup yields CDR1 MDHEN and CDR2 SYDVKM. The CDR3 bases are TGTGCCAGCAGTTTGGGAGGAAGGGCCTACGAGCAGTACTTC. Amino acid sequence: CASSLGGRAYEQYF.

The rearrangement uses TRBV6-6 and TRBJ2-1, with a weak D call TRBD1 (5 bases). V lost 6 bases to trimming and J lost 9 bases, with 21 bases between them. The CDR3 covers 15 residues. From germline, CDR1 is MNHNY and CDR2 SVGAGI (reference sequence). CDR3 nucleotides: TGTGCCAGCAGAAACCCCGGGCAGGGAATAGGTGAGCAGTTCTTC. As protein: CASRNPGQGIGEQFF.

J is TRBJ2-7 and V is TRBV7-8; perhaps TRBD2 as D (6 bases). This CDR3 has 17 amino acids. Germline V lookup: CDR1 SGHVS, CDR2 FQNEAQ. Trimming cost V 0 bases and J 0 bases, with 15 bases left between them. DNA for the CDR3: TGTGCCAGCAGCTTAGCGGCGGGGTTCGATAGCTCCTACGAGCAGTACTTC. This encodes CASSLAAGFDSSYEQYF.

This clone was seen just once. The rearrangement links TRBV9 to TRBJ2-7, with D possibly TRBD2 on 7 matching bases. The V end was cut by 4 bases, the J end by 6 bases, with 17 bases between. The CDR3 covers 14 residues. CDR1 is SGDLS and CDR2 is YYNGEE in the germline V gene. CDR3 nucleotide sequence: TGTGCCAGCAGCAAACTAGGGGGGGAAACCGAGCAGTACTTC. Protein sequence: CASSKLGGETEQYF. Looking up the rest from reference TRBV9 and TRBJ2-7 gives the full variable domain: DSGVTQTPKHLITATGQRVTLRCSPRSGDLSVYWYQQSLDQGLQFLIQYYNGEERAKGNILERFSAQQFPDLHSELNLSSLELGDSALYFCASSKLGGETEQYFGPGTRLTVT.

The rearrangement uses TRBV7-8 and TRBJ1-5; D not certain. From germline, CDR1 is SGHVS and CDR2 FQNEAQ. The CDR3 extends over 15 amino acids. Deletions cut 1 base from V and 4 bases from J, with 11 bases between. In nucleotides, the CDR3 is TGTGCCAGCAGCTTAGAATGGTTAGAAAATCAGCCCCAGCATTTT. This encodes CASSLEWLENQPQHF.

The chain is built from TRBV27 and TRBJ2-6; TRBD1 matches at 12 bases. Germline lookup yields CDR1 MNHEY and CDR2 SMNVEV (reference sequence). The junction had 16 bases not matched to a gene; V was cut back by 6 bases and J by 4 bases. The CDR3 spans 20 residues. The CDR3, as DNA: TGTGCCAGCAGACCGGGACAGGGGGCTCTATTTCTCGCCGGGGCCAACGTCCTGACTTTC. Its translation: CASRPGQGALFLAGANVLTF.

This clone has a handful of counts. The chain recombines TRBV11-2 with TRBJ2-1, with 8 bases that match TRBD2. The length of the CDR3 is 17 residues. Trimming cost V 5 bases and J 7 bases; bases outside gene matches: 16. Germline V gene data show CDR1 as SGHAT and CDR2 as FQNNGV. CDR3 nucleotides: TGTGCCAGCAGCACAGGGAGAGGGACTAGACTTCGGAATGAGCAGTTCTTC. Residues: CASSTGRGTRLRNEQFF.

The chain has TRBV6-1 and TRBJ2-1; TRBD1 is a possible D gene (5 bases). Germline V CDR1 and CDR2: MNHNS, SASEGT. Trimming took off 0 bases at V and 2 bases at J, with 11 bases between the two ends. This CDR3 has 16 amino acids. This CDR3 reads CASSEADSYPYNEQFF. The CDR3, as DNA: TGTGCCAGCAGTGAAGCCGACAGCTACCCCTACAATGAGCAGTTCTTC.

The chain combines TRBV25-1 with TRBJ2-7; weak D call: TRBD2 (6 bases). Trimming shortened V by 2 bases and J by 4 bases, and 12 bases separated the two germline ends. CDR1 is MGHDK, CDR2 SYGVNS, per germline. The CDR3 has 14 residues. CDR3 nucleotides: TGTGCCAGCAGTGAAGGAGGGTTTTCTTACGAGCAGTACTTC. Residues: CASSEGGFSYEQYF.

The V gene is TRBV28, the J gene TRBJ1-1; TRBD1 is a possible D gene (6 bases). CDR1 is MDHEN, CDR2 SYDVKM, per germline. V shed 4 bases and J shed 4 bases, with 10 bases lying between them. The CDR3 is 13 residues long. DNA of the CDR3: TGTGCCAGCAGTTCGACAGGATTCACTGAAGCTTTCTTT. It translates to CASSSTGFTEAFF.

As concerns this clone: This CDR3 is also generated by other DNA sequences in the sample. The CDR3 bases are TGTGCCAGCAGTTACTCGACTAGCGGGAGATCCGAGCAGTACTTC. As protein: CASSYSTSGRSEQYF. The chain links TRBV6-2 or TRBV6-3 to TRBJ2-7, with 12 nucleotides matching TRBD2. Germline values: CDR1 MNHEY, CDR2 SVGEGT. This CDR3 has 15 residues. Trimming cost V 0 bases and J 6 bases; bases outside gene matches: 3.

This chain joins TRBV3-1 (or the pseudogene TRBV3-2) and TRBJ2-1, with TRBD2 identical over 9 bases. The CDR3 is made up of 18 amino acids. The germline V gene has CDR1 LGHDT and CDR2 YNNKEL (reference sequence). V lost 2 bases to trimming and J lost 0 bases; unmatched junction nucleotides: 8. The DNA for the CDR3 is TGTGCCAGCAGCCAAAATCTACTAGCGGGTGCCTCCTACAATGAGCAGTTCTTC. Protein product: CASSQNLLAGASYNEQFF.

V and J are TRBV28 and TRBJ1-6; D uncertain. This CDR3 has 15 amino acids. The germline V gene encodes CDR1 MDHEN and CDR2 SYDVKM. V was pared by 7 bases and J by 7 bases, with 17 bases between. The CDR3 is CASTPGPPGNSPLHF. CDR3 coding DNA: TGTGCCAGCACCCCCGGGCCACCGGGGAATTCACCCCTCCACTTT.